This TCR beta chain was sequenced for a study of blood T cell repertoires in COVID-19. Study-wide background: Collection of acute and convalescent COVID-19 samples took place in the United States, Italy and Spain.

As originally analysed: Quantification of nucleated cells was approximated via reference gene primer amplification. TCRdb's copy holds only in-frame clones and misses some; the assay was immunoSEQ multiplex PCR. The DNA gave D and trimming, while V, J and clone size come from that table. The table lists about 200,000 clones, 84% of them singletons. The CDR3 is 15 amino acids. V dropped 4 bases and J dropped 2; count of bases not matched to a gene: 1. Germline V lookup: CDR1 MNHEY, CDR2 SMNVEV (reference sequence). This chain joins TRBV27 and TRBJ2-7, with TRBD2 matching 14 bases. The specimen was peripheral blood. The TCR originated in a human donor in a cohort sampled during active COVID-19. The CDR3 loop is CASSWTSGRTYEQYF. CDR3 DNA: TGTGCCAGCAGTTGGACTAGCGGGAGGACCTACGAGCAGTACTTC.